The 32 T cell receptor beta chains in this list originate from one sample, sequenced in a study. TCRdb re-called the RT-PCR reads with MiXCR, one entry per CDR3 protein. The table lists 650,000 to 800,000 distinct CDR3 sequences, around 14% of them singletons, with 3% to 4.5% in the top ten. Source material: memory CD4+ T cells from blood. The receptors shown here come from a female donor in good health, serving as a healthy control.

This clonotype has at least ten counts. V usage is TRBV27 and J usage is TRBJ1-2, with 8 bases aligning to TRBD1. The V segment lost 5 bases and the J segment 4 bases; nucleotides outside the gene matches: 3. Germline V gene data show CDR1 as MNHEY and CDR2 as SMNVEV (reference sequence). The CDR3 extends over 13 amino acids. CDR3 in DNA: TGTGCCAGCAGTGGGCAGGGGGCCTATGGCTACACCTTC. Amino acids: CASSGQGAYGYTF.

At least ten counts were recorded for this clonotype. The chain has TRBV20-1 and TRBJ1-6; D not resolved. V was clipped by 2 bases and J by 13 bases, with 18 bases between them. The CDR3 spans 14 residues. Per germline, CDR1 DFQATT and CDR2 SNEGSKA (reference sequence). The CDR3, as DNA: TGCAGTGCTAGACCAATAGACTTAAATCCGCCCCTCCACTTT. Protein: CSARPIDLNPPLHF.

This clonotype showed up many times. This rearrangement joins TRBV20-1 to TRBJ2-7; TRBD1 might be the D (5 bases). Trimming left V 4 bases short and J 2 bases short, with 21 bases between. Germline lookup yields CDR1 DFQATT and CDR2 SNEGSKA (reference sequence). The CDR3 is 16 residues long. The CDR3 region is CSATFPTAGRTYEQYF. The DNA for the CDR3 is TGCAGTGCTACCTTCCCCACGGCAGGGCGTACCTACGAGCAGTACTTC.

This chain uses TRBV2 with TRBJ2-7; 8 nucleotides agree with TRBD1. With 5 bases clipped from V and 4 bases from J, the junction kept 7 bases outside the gene matches. The CDR3 spans 14 residues. Germline values: CDR1 SNHLY, CDR2 FYNNEI. CDR3 residues: CASSKEDRVYEQYF. CDR3 sequence (DNA): TGTGCCAGCAGTAAGGAGGACAGGGTGTACGAGCAGTACTTC.

The table lists this clonotype with many counts. The V gene is TRBV5-1, the J gene TRBJ2-7, with a tentative D call TRBD1 (6 bases). The CDR3 has 12 amino acids. Germline values: CDR1 SGHRS, CDR2 YFSETQ. The V end lost 4 bases, the J end lost 5 bases, and 10 bases lay between the germline ends. DNA of the CDR3: TGCGCCAGCAGCAGGGACACCCACGAGCAGTACTTC. This translates into CASSRDTHEQYF.

The chain employs TRBV5-1 and TRBJ2-1; D tentatively fits TRBD1 or TRBD2 (5 bases each). Germline V lookup: CDR1 SGHRS, CDR2 YFSETQ. This CDR3 has 17 amino acids. V was cut by 0 bases and J by 3 bases, with 16 bases left in between. CDR3 sequence reads: CASSLGGISLIYNEQFF. The DNA for the CDR3 is TGCGCCAGCAGCTTGGGGGGGATCTCTCTGATCTACAATGAGCAGTTCTTC.

This clonotype was picked up many times. V and J are TRBV12-3 or TRBV12-4 and TRBJ2-5; weak D call: TRBD1 (5 bases). V lost 3 bases, J lost 5 bases, and 13 bases lay in between. The CDR3 is made up of 14 amino acids. The CDR3 DNA follows: TGTGCCAGCAGTTTGCAGGGTCTCGCGGAGACCCAGTACTTC. Translation: CASSLQGLAETQYF.

This clonotype was picked up a small number of times. This CDR3 is CASSYGGVDAWNGETQYF. As DNA, the CDR3 is TGTGCCAGCAGTTACGGGGGAGTGGACGCGTGGAATGGAGAGACCCAGTACTTC. This chain uses TRBV6-2 or TRBV6-3 with TRBJ2-5; D may correspond to TRBD1 or TRBD2 (5 bases each). The germline V and J ends were trimmed by 2 bases and 4 bases, with 23 bases remaining between them. The CDR3 runs 18 residues. Germline CDR1 MNHEY, CDR2 SVGEGT.

In this sample, this clonotype turned up many times. The CDR3 is CSAPPWGETQYF. CDR3 in DNA: TGCAGTGCTCCCCCTTGGGGGGAGACCCAGTACTTC. The V and J genes are TRBV20-1 and TRBJ2-5, with D tentatively TRBD1 or TRBD2 (5 bases each). V was trimmed by 5 bases and J by 5 bases, leaving 12 bases between them. Germline assignment: CDR1 DFQATT and CDR2 SNEGSKA (reference sequence). CDR3 length equals 12 residues.

The chain uses TRBV24-1 and TRBJ2-7; 7 nucleotides agree with TRBD2. Germline trimming cut 4 bases from V and 4 bases from J; bases unmatched to any gene: 3. Germline V lookup: CDR1 KGHDR, CDR2 SFDVKD. This CDR3 contains 13 residues. The CDR3 region has the DNA TGTGCCACCAGTGAGGGTAGCGGGTACGAGCAGTACTTC. It translates to CATSEGSGYEQYF.

The gene calls are TRBV7-9 and TRBJ1-2; D call uncertain. The CDR3 has 14 residues. V was clipped by 4 bases and J by 2 bases, with 11 bases between them. Germline loops: CDR1 SEHNR, CDR2 FQNEAQ (reference sequence). This chain's CDR3 is CASSSTGLNYGYTF. Written as DNA, the CDR3 is TGTGCCAGCAGCTCGACCGGGTTGAACTATGGCTACACCTTC.

This clonotype appeared many times. V usage is TRBV29-1 and J usage is TRBJ1-1; 7 bases align to TRBD1. J lost 4 bases, V lost 6 bases, and 11 bases had no gene match. CDR1 SQVTM and CDR2 ANQGSEA come from the germline V gene. This CDR3 region has 14 residues. CDR3 region: CSVSPGQETTEAFF. CDR3 in DNA: TGCAGCGTCAGCCCCGGACAGGAGACCACTGAAGCTTTCTTT. Full variable domain (missing parts from reference TRBV29-1 and TRBJ1-1): SAVISQKPSRDICQRGTSLTIQCQVDSQVTMMFWYRQQPGQSLTLIATANQGSEATYESGFVIDKFPISRPNLTFSTLTVSNMSPEDSSIYLCSVSPGQETTEAFFGQGTRLTVV.

The rearrangement uses TRBV20-1 and TRBJ1-5; D remains unclear. The CDR3 extends over 16 amino acids. V lost 0 bases, J lost 11 bases, and 23 bases lay in between. Germline CDR1 reads DFQATT; CDR2 reads SNEGSKA (reference sequence). The CDR3 coding sequence is TGCAGTGCTAGAGAGGGAACTAGCGGAGCTCAAGAGACCCAGCATTTT. Translation: CSAREGTSGAQETQHF.

This clonotype was counted a single time. This rearrangement joins TRBV29-1 to TRBJ1-1, with D perhaps matching TRBD1 (5 bases). CDR1 SQVTM and CDR2 ANQGSEA come from the germline V gene. CDR3 length: 13 amino acids. The germline V and J ends were trimmed by 4 bases and 3 bases, with 12 bases remaining between them. The DNA for the CDR3 is TGCAGCGTTGGGAGGGGTATCGACACTGAAGCTTTCTTT. Translated, it gives CSVGRGIDTEAFF.

This rearrangement joins TRBV20-1 to TRBJ1-6, with D perhaps matching TRBD1 (5 bases). The germline V and J ends were trimmed by 4 bases and 8 bases, with 27 bases remaining between them. Per the germline V gene, CDR1 is DFQATT and CDR2 is SNEGSKA (reference sequence). The CDR3 covers 18 residues. The CDR3, as DNA: TGCAGTGCTATCGAAAGGCAAGAGGCCCTTGTGGGGGATTCACCCCTCCACTTT. Its translation: CSAIERQEALVGDSPLHF.

A single count supports this clonotype. This chain uses TRBV5-1 with TRBJ2-5; TRBD2 matches at 9 bases. The junction had 7 bases not matched to a gene; V was cut back by 4 bases and J by 3 bases. The length of the CDR3 is 15 residues. Germline CDR1 reads SGHRS; CDR2 reads YFSETQ. CDR3 amino acids: CASSRKGLAEETQYF. CDR3 DNA sequence: TGCGCCAGCAGCCGTAAGGGACTAGCCGAAGAGACCCAGTACTTC.

On this clonotype itself: A much larger clone lies a single base off, so this may be a read error. The chain links TRBV27 to TRBJ2-5, with 9 bases matching TRBD2. The germline V gene has CDR1 MNHEY and CDR2 SMNVEV (reference sequence). The CDR3 runs 16 residues. CDR3 amino acids: CDSSPSSSGSGRSQYF. The CDR3 DNA reads TGTGACAGCAGTCCCTCCAGTAGCGGGAGCGGGCGGTCCCAGTACTTC.

The chain uses TRBV11-2 and TRBJ1-3, with D perhaps matching TRBD1 (5 bases). The germline CDR1 and CDR2 sequences are SGHAT and FQNNGV. The V and J ends lost 0 bases and 4 bases respectively, with 19 bases between them. This CDR3 region has 18 residues. DNA for the CDR3: TGTGCCAGCAGCTTAGACCTCCCGGGACTGGGTTCAGGAAACACCATATATTTT. This gives the protein CASSLDLPGLGSGNTIYF. The full variable domain, rest sourced from reference TRBV11-2 and TRBJ1-3, is EAGVAQSPRYKIIEKRQSVAFWCNPISGHATLYWYQQILGQGPKLLIQFQNNGVVDDSQLPKDRFSAERLKGVDSTLKIQPAKLEDSAVYLCASSLDLPGLGSGNTIYFGEGSWLTVV.

The rearrangement links TRBV5-1 to TRBJ2-5; tentatively, D is TRBD1 or TRBD2 (6 bases each). Germline-derived CDR1 and CDR2 are SGHRS and YFSETQ. CDR3 length: 15 amino acids. V lost 4 bases and J 4 bases, leaving 17 bases between the germline ends. This CDR3 is CASSEKGGSPETQYF. For the CDR3, the DNA is TGCGCCAGCAGCGAGAAGGGGGGTTCCCCAGAGACCCAGTACTTC.

This clonotype was counted between two and nine times. J is TRBJ2-2 and V is TRBV28; D might be TRBD2 (5 bases). Between the trimmed V and J ends, which lost 5 bases and 3 bases, there was a span of 13 bases. Germline assignment: CDR1 MDHEN and CDR2 SYDVKM. The length of the CDR3 is 15 residues. CDR3 residues: CASSGSGGDTGELFF. As DNA, the CDR3 is TGTGCCAGCAGTGGGAGCGGTGGGGACACCGGGGAGCTGTTTTTT.

This clonotype occurred many times. V and J are TRBV10-3 and TRBJ2-7, with a tentative D call TRBD1 (6 bases). Trimming cost V 4 bases and J 0 bases, with 13 bases left between them. CDR3 length equals 15 residues. CDR1 and CDR2 (germline): ENHRY, SYGVKD. The CDR3: CAISGKDRSSYEQYF. DNA for the CDR3: TGTGCCATCAGTGGAAAGGACAGAAGCTCCTACGAGCAGTACTTC.

This clonotype was recorded a few times. The J gene is TRBJ1-5, the V gene TRBV6-2 or TRBV6-3; possible D gene TRBD1, 5 bases. V lost 8 bases and J 7 bases, leaving 15 bases between the germline ends. CDR3 length equals 13 residues. Looked up from germline, CDR1 is MNHEY and CDR2 is SVGEGT. CDR3 residues: CASGGGDLQPQHF. CDR3 coding DNA: TGTGCCAGCGGAGGAGGGGACTTGCAGCCCCAGCATTTT.

This clonotype has just a few counts. The chain carries TRBV6-1 and TRBJ1-2; possible D gene TRBD1, 5 bases. Trimming shortened V by 6 bases and J by 6 bases, and 20 bases separated the two germline ends. Germline loops: CDR1 MNHNS, CDR2 SASEGT. The CDR3 is made up of 15 amino acids. The CDR3 loop is CASSDLVRVIDGYTF. CDR3 DNA sequence: TGTGCCAGCAGCGACCTTGTCAGGGTTATAGATGGCTACACCTTC.

This rearrangement joins TRBV6-2 or TRBV6-3 to TRBJ1-1, with D tentatively TRBD1 (6 bases). CDR1 is MNHEY, CDR2 SVGEGT, per germline. The CDR3 consists of 16 residues. V lost 5 bases and J lost 0, with 16 bases in between. Here the CDR3 reads CASSTRTASLNTEAFF. The CDR3 nucleotides read TGTGCCAGCAGTACCCGGACAGCCTCCCTGAACACTGAAGCTTTCTTT.

The sample holds a few counts of this clonotype. The chain uses TRBV20-1 and TRBJ2-3, with TRBD2 identical over 12 bases. The CDR3 sequence is 11 residues long. Per germline, CDR1 DFQATT and CDR2 SNEGSKA (reference sequence). V lost 4 bases, J lost 11 bases, and 1 base stayed unmatched. CDR3 DNA: TGCAGTGCTACTAGCGGGGGGGGGCAGTATTTT. The encoded protein is CSATSGGGQYF.

The genes are TRBV29-1 and TRBJ2-5, with D possibly being TRBD1 (6 bases). Between the trimmed V and J ends, which lost 0 bases and 2 bases, there was a span of 13 bases. This CDR3 is built from 15 residues. Germline assignment: CDR1 SQVTM and CDR2 ANQGSEA. Here the CDR3 DNA reads TGCAGCGTTGAAGATAGTGGGGGCCCTCAAGAGACCCAGTACTTC. Residues: CSVEDSGGPQETQYF.

This chain uses TRBV7-9 with TRBJ2-7; 9 bases are shared with TRBD2. V gave up 1 base and J gave up 5 bases; unmatched junction bases: 6. This CDR3 is built from 15 residues. The germline CDR1 and CDR2 sequences are SEHNR and FQNEAQ (reference sequence). CDR3 coding DNA: TGTGCCAGCAGCTTAGTGGGCGGGAGGGACGACGAGCAGTACTTC. Protein: CASSLVGGRDDEQYF.

The gene calls are TRBV5-4 and TRBJ2-7; 14 bases are shared with TRBD2. The V and J ends lost 0 bases and 5 bases, in that order; junction bases with no gene match: 7. This CDR3 has 17 residues. Germline-derived CDR1 and CDR2 are SGHNT and YYREEE (reference sequence). Written as DNA, the CDR3 is TGTGCCAGCAGCTTGGGGACTAGCGGGAGGAGGTCCCACGAGCAGTACTTC. Amino acid sequence: CASSLGTSGRRSHEQYF.

This clonotype was detected many times. The chain links TRBV12-3 or TRBV12-4 to TRBJ1-1, with 7 bases matching TRBD1. V trimming: 5 bases; J trimming: 6 bases; junction bases outside the gene matches: 15. The CDR3 covers 16 residues. This chain's CDR3 is CASSPWDSRSPPEAFF. The CDR3 nucleotides are TGTGCCAGCAGTCCCTGGGACAGCCGTTCACCCCCTGAAGCTTTCTTT.

This clonotype appeared many times. The J gene is TRBJ2-3, the V gene TRBV18, with D maybe TRBD1 (6 bases). Germline lookup yields CDR1 KGHSH and CDR2 LQKENI. The CDR3 has 13 amino acids. With 3 bases removed from V and 4 bases from J, the gap between germline ends came to 8 bases. The CDR3 sequence is CASSPGTSDTQYF. In DNA form, the CDR3 reads TGTGCCAGCTCACCGGGGACATCAGATACGCAGTATTTT.

This clonotype showed up just a few times. The chain joins TRBV28 to TRBJ2-4; perhaps TRBD2 as D (6 bases). Per the germline V gene, CDR1 is MDHEN and CDR2 is SYDVKM. V gave up 4 bases and J gave up 8 bases, with 12 bases separating them. This CDR3 is built from 13 residues. This chain's CDR3 is CASSSSGLDIQYF. DNA of the CDR3: TGTGCCAGCAGTTCAAGCGGGCTAGACATTCAGTACTTC.

The chain employs TRBV29-1 and TRBJ2-6, with 9 bases identical to TRBD1. The CDR3 covers 16 residues. Germline CDR1 SQVTM, CDR2 ANQGSEA. V dropped 7 bases and J dropped 0; count of bases not matched to a gene: 7. This CDR3 reads CSARTGANSGANVLTF. For the CDR3, the DNA is TGCAGCGCCCGGACAGGGGCGAACTCTGGGGCCAACGTCCTGACTTTC.